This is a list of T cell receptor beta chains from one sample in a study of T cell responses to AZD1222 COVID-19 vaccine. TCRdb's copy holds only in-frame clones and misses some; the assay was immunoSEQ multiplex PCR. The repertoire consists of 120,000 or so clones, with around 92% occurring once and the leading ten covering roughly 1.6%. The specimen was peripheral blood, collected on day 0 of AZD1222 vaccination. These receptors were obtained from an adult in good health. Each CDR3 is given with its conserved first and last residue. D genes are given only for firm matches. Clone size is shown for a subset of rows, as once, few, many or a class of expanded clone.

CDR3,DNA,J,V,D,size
CATSVQGVELFF,TGTGCCACCAGTGTTCAGGGGGTGGAACTGTTTTTT,TRBJ1-4,TRBV24-1,TRBD1,.
CASSSDDERTSYNEQFF,TGTGCCAGCAGTTCCGATGACGAGAGAACCTCTTACAATGAGCAGTTCTTC,TRBJ2-1,TRBV28,.,.
CASTRSRVLSSYEQYF,TGTGCCAGCACCCGCTCGCGGGTCCTTAGCTCCTACGAGCAGTACTTC,TRBJ2-7,TRBV6-6,.,.
CASSIGPEQPQHF,TGTGCCAGTAGTATAGGGCCGGAGCAGCCCCAGCATTTT,TRBJ1-5,TRBV19,.,.
CASGGTAGNNEKLFF,TGTGCCAGCGGTGGGACAGCAGGAAATAATGAAAAACTGTTTTTT,TRBJ1-4,TRBV3-1/TRBV3-2,TRBD1,.
CASSLVGNGYTF,TGTGCCAGCAGCTTAGTAGGAAATGGCTACACCTTC,TRBJ1-2,TRBV11-2,.,.
CASSAPEGGSQYEQYF,TGCGCCAGCAGCGCCCCGGAGGGGGGCAGCCAATACGAGCAGTACTTC,TRBJ2-7,TRBV5-1,.,.
CATSGPYGTEAFF,TGTGCCACCAGTGGCCCTTACGGCACTGAAGCTTTCTTT,TRBJ1-1,TRBV24-1,.,once
CASPRAGAVDEQYF,TGTGCCAGCCCCAGAGCGGGAGCAGTCGACGAGCAGTACTTC,TRBJ2-7,TRBV21-1,.,.
CASSLWGELNTEAFF,TGTGCCAGCAGTTTATGGGGGGAATTAAACACTGAAGCTTTCTTT,TRBJ1-1,TRBV28,.,.
CASSKNNGYEQYF,TGTGCCAGCAGCAAAAATAATGGATACGAGCAGTACTTC,TRBJ2-7,TRBV21-1,.,.
CASSGTDNTDTQYF,TGTGCCAGCTCAGGGACGGACAACACAGATACGCAGTATTTT,TRBJ2-3,TRBV18,.,.
CASSIDRGPGANVLTF,TGTGCCAGCAGCATCGACAGGGGGCCTGGGGCCAACGTCCTGACTTTC,TRBJ2-6,TRBV9,TRBD1,.
CASSRQETQYF,TGTGCCAGCAGTCGCCAAGAGACCCAGTACTTC,TRBJ2-5,TRBV28,.,.
CASSQETGSGANVLTF,TGCGCCAGCAGCCAAGAAACAGGGTCTGGGGCCAACGTCCTGACTTTC,TRBJ2-6,TRBV4-3,.,.
CASTEGVGYEQFF,TGTGCCAGCACCGAGGGGGTAGGCTATGAGCAGTTCTTC,TRBJ2-1,TRBV14,.,.
CASSFKGAGDEQFF,TGTGCCAGCAGCTTTAAGGGAGCGGGCGATGAGCAGTTCTTC,TRBJ2-1,TRBV11-3,.,.
CASSLSSPGAASYNEQFF,TGTGCCAGCAGTTTATCCTCCCCGGGAGCAGCCTCCTACAATGAGCAGTTCTTC,TRBJ2-1,TRBV27,.,.
CASSVNRGPGEQYF,TGTGCCAGCAGCGTGAACAGGGGACCGGGGGAGCAGTACTTC,TRBJ2-7,TRBV7-8,TRBD1,.
CAWSGLGAGNYGYTF,TGTGCCTGGAGCGGCCTCGGGGCAGGGAACTATGGCTACACCTTC,TRBJ1-2,TRBV30,.,.
CATSAIGFNGYTF,TGTGCCACCAGTGCGATAGGGTTTAACGGCTACACCTTC,TRBJ1-2,TRBV24-1,.,.
CTSSQTPGGCKVGYEQYF,TGCACCAGCAGCCAAACCCCGGGGGGTTGTAAGGTTGGTTACGAGCAGTACTTC,TRBJ2-7,TRBV1,.,.
CASSLKGTGRETQYF,TGTGCCAGCAGCTTAAAAGGGACAGGGCGAGAGACCCAGTACTTC,TRBJ2-5,TRBV7-4,TRBD1,.
CASSQGGQYGYTF,TGCGCCAGCAGCCAAGGGGGTCAGTATGGCTACACCTTC,TRBJ1-2,TRBV4-1,.,few
CASSFRLAGVDEQYF,TGCGCCAGCAGCTTTCGACTAGCGGGAGTGGACGAGCAGTACTTC,TRBJ2-7,TRBV5-1,TRBD2,.
CASSSPSLYEQYF,TGTGCCAGCAGCTCCCCCAGTCTCTACGAGCAGTACTTC,TRBJ2-7,TRBV7-2,.,.